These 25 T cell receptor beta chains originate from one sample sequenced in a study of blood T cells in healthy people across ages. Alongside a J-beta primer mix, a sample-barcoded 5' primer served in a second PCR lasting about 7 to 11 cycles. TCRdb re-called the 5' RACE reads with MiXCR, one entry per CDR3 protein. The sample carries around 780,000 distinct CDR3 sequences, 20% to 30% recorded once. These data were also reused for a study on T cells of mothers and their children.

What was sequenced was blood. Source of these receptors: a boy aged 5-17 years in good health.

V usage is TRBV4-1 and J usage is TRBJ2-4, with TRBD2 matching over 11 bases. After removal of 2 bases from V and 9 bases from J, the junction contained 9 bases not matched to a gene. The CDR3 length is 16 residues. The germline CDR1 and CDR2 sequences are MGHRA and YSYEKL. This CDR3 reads CASSQTTSGGGGIQYF. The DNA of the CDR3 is TGCGCCAGCAGCCAAACAACTAGCGGGGGTGGTGGCATTCAGTACTTC.

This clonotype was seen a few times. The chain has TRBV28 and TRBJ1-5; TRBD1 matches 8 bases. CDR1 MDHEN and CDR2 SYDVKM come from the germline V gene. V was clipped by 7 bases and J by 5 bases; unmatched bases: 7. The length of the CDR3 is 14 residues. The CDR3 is CASNLDRDDQPQHF. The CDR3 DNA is TGTGCCAGCAACCTGGACAGGGATGATCAGCCCCAGCATTTT.

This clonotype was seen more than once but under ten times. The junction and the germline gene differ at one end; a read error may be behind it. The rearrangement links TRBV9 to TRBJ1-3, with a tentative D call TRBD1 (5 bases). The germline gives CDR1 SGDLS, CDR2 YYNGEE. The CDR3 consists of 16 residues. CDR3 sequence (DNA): TGTGCCAGCAGCTTATACGGGACCCCTGAGGGAGACACCATACATTTT. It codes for CASSLYGTPEGDTIHF. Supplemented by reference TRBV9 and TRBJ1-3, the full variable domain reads DSGVTQTPKHLITATGQRVTLRCSPRSGDLSVYWYQQSLDQGLQFLIQYYNGEERAKGNILERFSAQQFPDLHSELNLSSLELGDSALYFCASSLYGTPEGDTIHFGEGSWLTVV.

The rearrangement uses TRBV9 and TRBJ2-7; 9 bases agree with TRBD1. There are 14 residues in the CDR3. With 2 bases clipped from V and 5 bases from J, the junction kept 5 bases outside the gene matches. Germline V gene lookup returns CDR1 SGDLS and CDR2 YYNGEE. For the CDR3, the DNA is TGTGCCAGCAGCGTTGAGGACAGGGGCCACGAGCAGTACTTC. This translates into CASSVEDRGHEQYF.

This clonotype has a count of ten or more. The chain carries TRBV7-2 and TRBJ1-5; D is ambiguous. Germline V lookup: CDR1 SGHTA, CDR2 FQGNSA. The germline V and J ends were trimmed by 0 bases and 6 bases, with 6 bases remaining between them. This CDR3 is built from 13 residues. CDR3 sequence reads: CASSLAIGQPQHF. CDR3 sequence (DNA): TGTGCCAGCAGCTTAGCTATCGGTCAGCCCCAGCATTTT.

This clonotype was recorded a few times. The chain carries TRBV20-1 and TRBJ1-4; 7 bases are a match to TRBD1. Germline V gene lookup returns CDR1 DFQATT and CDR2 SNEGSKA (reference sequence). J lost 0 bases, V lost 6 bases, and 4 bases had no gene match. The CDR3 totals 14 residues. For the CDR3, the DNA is TGCAGTGCGTCGGGACAGTCAACTAATGAAAAACTGTTTTTT. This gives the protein CSASGQSTNEKLFF.

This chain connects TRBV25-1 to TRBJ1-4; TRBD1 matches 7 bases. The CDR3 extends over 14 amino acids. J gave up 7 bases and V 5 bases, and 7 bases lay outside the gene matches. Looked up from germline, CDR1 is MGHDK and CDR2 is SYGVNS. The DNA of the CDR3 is TGTGCCAGCAGTTACGACAGGGAGGGTGAAAAACTGTTTTTT. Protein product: CASSYDREGEKLFF.

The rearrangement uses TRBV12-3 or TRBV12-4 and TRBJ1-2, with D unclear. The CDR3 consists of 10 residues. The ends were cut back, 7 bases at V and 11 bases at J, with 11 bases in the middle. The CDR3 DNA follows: TGTGCCAGCAAGCTTTGGGGTTACACCTTC. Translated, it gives CASKLWGYTF.

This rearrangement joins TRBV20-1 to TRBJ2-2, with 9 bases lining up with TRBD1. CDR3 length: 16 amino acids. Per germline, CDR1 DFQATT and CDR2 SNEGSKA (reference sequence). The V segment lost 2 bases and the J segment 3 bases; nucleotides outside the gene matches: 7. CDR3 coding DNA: TGCAGTGCTAGACGTGGACAGGGGAAGGACACCGGGGAGCTGTTTTTT. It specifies CSARRGQGKDTGELFF.

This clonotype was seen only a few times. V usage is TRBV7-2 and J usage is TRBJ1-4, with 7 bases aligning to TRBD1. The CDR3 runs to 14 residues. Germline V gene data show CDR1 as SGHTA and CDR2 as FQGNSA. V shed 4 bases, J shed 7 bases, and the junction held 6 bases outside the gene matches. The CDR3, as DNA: TGTGCCAGCAGCTCAGAGGGGGCGAGTGAAAAACTGTTTTTT. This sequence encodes CASSSEGASEKLFF.

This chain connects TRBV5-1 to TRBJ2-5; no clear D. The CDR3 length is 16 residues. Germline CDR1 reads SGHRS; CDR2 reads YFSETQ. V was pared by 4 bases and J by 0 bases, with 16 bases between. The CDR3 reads CASSQPAVGYQETQYF. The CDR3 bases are TGCGCCAGCAGCCAACCGGCAGTCGGGTACCAAGAGACCCAGTACTTC.

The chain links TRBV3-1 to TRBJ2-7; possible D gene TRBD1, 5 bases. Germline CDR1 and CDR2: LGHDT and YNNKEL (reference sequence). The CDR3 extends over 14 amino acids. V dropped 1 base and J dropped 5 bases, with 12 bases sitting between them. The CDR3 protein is CASSQGGRVHEQYF. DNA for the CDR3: TGTGCCAGCAGCCAAGGCGGCAGGGTCCACGAGCAGTACTTC.

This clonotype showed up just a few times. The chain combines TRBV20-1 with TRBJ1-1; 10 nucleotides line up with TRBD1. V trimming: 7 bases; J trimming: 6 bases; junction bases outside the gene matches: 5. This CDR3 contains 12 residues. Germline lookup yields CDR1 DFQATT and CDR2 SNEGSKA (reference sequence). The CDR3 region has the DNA TGCAGTGTCGGACAGGGGGTCTCTGAAGCTTTCTTT. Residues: CSVGQGVSEAFF.

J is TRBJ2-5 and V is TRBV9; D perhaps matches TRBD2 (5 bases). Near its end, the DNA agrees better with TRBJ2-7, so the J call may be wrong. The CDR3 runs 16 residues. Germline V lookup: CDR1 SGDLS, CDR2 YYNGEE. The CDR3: CASSVGRGSLSYEQYF. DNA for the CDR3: TGTGCCAGCAGCGTAGGGAGAGGGAGTTTATCCTACGAGCAGTACTTC.

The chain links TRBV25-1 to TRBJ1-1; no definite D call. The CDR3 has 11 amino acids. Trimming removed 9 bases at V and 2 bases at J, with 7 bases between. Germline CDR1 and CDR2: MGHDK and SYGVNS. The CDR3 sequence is CASHTNTEAFF. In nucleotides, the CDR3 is TGTGCCAGTCATACAAACACTGAAGCTTTCTTT.

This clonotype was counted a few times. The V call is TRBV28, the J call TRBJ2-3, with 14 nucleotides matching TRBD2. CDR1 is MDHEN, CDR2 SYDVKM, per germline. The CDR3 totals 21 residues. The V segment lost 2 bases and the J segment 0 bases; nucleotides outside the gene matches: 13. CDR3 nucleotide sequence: TGTGCCAGCAGTTTAAACATACCCGGGACTAGCGGGGGTTCTAGCACAGATACGCAGTATTTT. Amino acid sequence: CASSLNIPGTSGGSSTDTQYF.

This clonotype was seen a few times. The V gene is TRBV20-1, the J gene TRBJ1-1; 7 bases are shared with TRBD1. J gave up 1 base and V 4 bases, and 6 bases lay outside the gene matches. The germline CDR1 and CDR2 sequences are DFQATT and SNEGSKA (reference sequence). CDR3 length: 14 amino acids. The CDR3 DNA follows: TGCAGTGCTAAAACAGGGGCGGAGAACACTGAAGCTTTCTTT. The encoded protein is CSAKTGAENTEAFF.

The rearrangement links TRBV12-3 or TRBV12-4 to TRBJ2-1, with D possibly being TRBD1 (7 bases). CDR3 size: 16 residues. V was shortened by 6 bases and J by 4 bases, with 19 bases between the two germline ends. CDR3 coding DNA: TGTGCCAGCAGCGCAGGGGGGACTCTATATTACAATGAGCAGTTCTTC. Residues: CASSAGGTLYYNEQFF.

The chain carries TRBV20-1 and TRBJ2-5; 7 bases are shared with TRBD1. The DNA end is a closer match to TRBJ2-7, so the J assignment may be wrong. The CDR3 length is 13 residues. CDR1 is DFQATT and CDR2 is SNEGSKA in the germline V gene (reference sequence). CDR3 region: CSAYRDRSYEQYF. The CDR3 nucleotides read TGCAGTGCATACCGGGACAGAAGCTACGAGCAGTACTTC.

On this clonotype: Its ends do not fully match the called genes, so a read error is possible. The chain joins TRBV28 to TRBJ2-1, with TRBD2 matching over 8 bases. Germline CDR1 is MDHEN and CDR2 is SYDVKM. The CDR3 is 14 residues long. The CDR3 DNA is TGTGCCAGCAGTTTGGAGCGGGGGCGCCCCCCCCGGCTCTTC. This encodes CASSLERGRPPRLF.

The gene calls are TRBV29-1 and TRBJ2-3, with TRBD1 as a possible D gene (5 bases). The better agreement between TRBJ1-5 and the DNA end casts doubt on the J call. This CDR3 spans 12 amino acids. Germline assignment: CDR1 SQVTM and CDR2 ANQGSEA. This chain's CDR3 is CSVTGTPSTQHF. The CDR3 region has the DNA TGCAGCGTGACGGGGACTCCAAGTACGCAGCATTTT.

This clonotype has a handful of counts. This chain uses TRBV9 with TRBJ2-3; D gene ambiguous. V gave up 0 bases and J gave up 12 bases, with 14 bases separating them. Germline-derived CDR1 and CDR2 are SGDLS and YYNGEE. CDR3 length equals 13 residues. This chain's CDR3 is CASSVDVGNRQYF. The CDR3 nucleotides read TGTGCCAGCAGCGTAGACGTGGGCAACCGTCAGTATTTT.

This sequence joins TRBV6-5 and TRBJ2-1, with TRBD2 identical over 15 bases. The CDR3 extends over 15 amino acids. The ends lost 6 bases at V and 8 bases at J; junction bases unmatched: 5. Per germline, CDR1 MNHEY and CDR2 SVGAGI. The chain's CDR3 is CASSGLAGGRDEQFF. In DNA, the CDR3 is TGTGCCAGCAGCGGACTAGCGGGGGGGCGCGATGAGCAGTTCTTC.

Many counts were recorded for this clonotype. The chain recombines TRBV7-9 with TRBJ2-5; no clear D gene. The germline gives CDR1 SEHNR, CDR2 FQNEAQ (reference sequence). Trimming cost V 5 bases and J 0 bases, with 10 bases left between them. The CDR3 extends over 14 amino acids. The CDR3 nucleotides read TGTGCCAGCAGCCTCCTGGGATACCAAGAGACCCAGTACTTC. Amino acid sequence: CASSLLGYQETQYF.

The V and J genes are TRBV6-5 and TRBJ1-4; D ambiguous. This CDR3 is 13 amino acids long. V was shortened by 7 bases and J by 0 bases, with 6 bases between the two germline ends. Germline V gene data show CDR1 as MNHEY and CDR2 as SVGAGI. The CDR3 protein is CASKTSTNEKLFF. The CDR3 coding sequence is TGTGCCAGCAAAACGTCAACTAATGAAAAACTGTTTTTT.